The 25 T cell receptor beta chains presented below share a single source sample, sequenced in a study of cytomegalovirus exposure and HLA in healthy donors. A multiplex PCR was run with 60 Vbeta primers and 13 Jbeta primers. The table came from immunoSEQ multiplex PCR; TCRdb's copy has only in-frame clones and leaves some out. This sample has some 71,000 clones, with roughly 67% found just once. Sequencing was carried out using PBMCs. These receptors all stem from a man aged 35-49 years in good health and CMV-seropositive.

CDR3 sequence (DNA): TGCAGCGTTGGACAGAACACAGATACGCAGTATTTT. Its protein product is CSVGQNTDTQYF. The chain joins TRBV29-1 to TRBJ2-3, with TRBD1 as a possible D gene (5 bases). Germline CDR1 is SQVTM and CDR2 is ANQGSEA. V lost 4 bases to trimming and J lost 2 bases, with 7 bases between them. The CDR3 has 12 residues.

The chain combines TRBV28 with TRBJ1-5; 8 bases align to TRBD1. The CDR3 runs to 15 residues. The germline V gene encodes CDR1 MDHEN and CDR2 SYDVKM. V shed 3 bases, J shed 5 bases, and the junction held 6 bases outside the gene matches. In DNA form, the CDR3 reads TGTGCCAGCAGTTTTGGAGACAGGGGCGATCAGCCCCAGCATTTT. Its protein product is CASSFGDRGDQPQHF.

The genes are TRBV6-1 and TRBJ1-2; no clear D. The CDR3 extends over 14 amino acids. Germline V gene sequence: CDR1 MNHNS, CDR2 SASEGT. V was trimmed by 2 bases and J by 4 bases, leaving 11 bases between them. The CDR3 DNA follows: TGTGCCAGCAGTGAACGTAAGGCGGCCTATGGCTACACCTTC. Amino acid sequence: CASSERKAAYGYTF.

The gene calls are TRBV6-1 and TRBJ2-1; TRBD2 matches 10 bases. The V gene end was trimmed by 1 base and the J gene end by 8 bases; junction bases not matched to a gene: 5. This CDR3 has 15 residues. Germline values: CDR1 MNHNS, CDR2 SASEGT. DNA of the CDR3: TGTGCCAGCAGTGAAGGGCCTAGCGGGAGTGATGAGCAGTTCTTC. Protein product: CASSEGPSGSDEQFF.

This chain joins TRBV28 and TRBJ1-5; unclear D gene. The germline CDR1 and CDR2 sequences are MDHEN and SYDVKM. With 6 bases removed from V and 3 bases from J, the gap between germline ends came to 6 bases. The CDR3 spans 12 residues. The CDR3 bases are TGTGCCAGCAGCTTCCCCAATCAGCCCCAGCATTTT. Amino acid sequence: CASSFPNQPQHF.

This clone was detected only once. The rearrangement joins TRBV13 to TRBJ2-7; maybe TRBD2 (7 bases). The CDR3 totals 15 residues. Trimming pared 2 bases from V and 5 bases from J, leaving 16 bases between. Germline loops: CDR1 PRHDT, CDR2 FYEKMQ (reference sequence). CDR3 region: CASSLLVGGADEQYF. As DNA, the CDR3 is TGTGCCAGCAGCTTACTAGTTGGGGGGGCAGACGAGCAGTACTTC.

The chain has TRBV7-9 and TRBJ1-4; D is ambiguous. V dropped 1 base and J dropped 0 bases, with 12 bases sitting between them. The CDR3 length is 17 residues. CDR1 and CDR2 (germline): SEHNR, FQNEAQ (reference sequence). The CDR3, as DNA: TGTGCCAGCAGCTTAGATTTCAGTCATGCAACTAATGAAAAACTGTTTTTT. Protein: CASSLDFSHATNEKLFF.

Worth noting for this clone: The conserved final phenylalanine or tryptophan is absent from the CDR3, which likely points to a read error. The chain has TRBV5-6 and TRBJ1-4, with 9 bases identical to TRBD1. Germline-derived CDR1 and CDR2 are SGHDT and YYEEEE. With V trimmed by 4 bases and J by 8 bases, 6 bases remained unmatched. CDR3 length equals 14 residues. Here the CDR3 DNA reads TGTGCCAGCAGCCTGGGACAGGGATCCGAAAAACTGTTTGTT. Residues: CASSLGQGSEKLFV.

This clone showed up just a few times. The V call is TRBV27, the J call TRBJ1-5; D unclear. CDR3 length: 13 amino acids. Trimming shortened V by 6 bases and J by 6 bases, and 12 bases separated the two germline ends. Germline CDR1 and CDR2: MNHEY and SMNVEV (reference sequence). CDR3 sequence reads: CASSLTGGQPQHF. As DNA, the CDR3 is TGTGCCAGCAGCCTAACCGGAGGTCAGCCCCAGCATTTT.

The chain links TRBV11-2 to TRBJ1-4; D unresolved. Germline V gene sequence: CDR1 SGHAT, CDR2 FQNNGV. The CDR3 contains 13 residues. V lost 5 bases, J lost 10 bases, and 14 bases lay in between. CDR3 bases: TGTGCCAGCAGCCCCCAGAAGAGCGGAAAACTGTTTTTT. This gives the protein CASSPQKSGKLFF. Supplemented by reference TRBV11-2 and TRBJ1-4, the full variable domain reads EAGVAQSPRYKIIEKRQSVAFWCNPISGHATLYWYQQILGQGPKLLIQFQNNGVVDDSQLPKDRFSAERLKGVDSTLKIQPAKLEDSAVYLCASSPQKSGKLFFGSGTQLSVL.

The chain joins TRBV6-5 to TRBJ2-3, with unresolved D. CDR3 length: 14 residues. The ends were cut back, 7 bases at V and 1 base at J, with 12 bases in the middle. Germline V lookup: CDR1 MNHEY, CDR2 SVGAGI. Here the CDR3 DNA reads TGTGCCAGCAACATCGCTCGGGGCACAGATACGCAGTATTTT. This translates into CASNIARGTDTQYF.

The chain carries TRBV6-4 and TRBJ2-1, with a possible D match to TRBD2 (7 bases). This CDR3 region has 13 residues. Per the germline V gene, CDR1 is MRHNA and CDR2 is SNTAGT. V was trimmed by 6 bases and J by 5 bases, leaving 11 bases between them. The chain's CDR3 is CASSRGAHNEQFF. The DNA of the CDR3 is TGTGCCAGCAGCCGGGGGGCCCACAATGAGCAGTTCTTC.

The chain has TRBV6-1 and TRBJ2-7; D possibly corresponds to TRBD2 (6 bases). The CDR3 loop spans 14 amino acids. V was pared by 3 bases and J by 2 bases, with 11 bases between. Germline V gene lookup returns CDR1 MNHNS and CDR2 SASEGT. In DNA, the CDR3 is TGTGCCAGCAGTGAGGCGGGACCTACCTACGAGCAGTACTTC. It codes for CASSEAGPTYEQYF.

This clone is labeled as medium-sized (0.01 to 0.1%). The CDR3 is CASSRQGSYEQYF. Written as DNA, the CDR3 is TGTGCCAGCAGCCGACAGGGAAGCTACGAGCAGTACTTC. V is TRBV6-6 and J is TRBJ2-7; 7 bases map to TRBD1. The V and J ends lost 6 bases and 3 bases, in that order; junction bases with no gene match: 5. This CDR3 contains 13 residues. CDR1 and CDR2 from the germline V gene are MNHNY and SVGAGI (reference sequence).

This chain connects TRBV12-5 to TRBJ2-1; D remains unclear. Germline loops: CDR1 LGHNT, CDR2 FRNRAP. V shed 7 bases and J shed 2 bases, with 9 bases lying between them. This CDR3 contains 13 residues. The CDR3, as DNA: TGTGCTAGTGTTTCCGGAGCCTACAATGAGCAGTTCTTC. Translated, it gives CASVSGAYNEQFF.

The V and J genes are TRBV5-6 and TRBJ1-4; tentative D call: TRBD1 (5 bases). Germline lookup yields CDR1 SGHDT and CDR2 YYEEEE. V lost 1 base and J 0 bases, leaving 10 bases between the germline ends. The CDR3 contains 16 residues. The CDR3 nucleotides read TGTGCCAGCAGCTTGTTCCAGGGATCAACTAATGAAAAACTGTTTTTT. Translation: CASSLFQGSTNEKLFF.

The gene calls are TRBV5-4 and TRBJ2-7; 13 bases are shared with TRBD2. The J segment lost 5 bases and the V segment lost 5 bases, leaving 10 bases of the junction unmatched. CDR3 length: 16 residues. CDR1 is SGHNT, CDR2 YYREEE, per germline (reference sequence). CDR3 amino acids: CASSLLRGLAGDEQYF. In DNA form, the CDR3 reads TGTGCCAGCAGTTTACTTAGAGGACTAGCGGGAGACGAGCAGTACTTC. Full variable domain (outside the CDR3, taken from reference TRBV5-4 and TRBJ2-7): ETGVTQSPTHLIKTRGQQVTLRCSSQSGHNTVSWYQQALGQGPQFIFQYYREEENGRGNFPPRFSGLQFPNYSSELNVNALELDDSALYLCASSLLRGLAGDEQYFGPGTRLTVT.

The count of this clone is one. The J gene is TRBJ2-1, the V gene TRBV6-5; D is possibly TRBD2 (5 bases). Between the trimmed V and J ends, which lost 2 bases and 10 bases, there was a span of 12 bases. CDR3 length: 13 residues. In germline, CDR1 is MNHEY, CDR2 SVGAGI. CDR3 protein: CASSYKARGEQFF. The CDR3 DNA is TGTGCCAGCAGTTACAAGGCCCGAGGGGAGCAGTTCTTC.

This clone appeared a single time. CDR3 sequence: CASSYLVPRETQYF. The CDR3 DNA reads as TGTGCCAGCAGCTACTTAGTCCCACGGGAGACCCAGTACTTC. The chain uses TRBV7-9 and TRBJ2-5, with D hard to call. Trimming took 4 bases from V and 5 from J, leaving 14 bases between them. This CDR3 is 14 amino acids long. The germline V gene encodes CDR1 SEHNR and CDR2 FQNEAQ (reference sequence).

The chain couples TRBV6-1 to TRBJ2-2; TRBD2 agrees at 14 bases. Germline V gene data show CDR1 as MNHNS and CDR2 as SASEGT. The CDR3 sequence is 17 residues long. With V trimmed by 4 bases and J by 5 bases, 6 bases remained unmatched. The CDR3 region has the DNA TGTGCCAGCAGTGGAGGACTAGCGGGAGGATATACCGGGGAGCTGTTTTTT. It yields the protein CASSGGLAGGYTGELFF.

The CDR3 nucleotides are TGTGCCAGCAGCTTGGGGACAGACACCGGGGAGCTGTTTTTT. It specifies CASSLGTDTGELFF. The V gene is TRBV5-6, the J gene TRBJ2-2; tentatively, D is TRBD1 (6 bases). Looked up from germline, CDR1 is SGHDT and CDR2 is YYEEEE. Trimming cost V 0 bases and J 3 bases, with 6 bases left between them. The CDR3 sequence is 14 residues long.

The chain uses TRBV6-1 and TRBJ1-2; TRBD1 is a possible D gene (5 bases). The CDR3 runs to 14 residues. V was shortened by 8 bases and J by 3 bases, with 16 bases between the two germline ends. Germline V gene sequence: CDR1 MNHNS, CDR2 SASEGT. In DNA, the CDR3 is TGTGCCAGCTTTGGGGGGACGGACCACTATGGCTACACCTTC. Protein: CASFGGTDHYGYTF.

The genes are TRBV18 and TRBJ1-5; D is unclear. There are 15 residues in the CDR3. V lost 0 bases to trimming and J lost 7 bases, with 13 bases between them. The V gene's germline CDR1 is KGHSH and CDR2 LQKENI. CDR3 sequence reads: CASSPPGDNTQPQHF. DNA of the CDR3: TGTGCCAGCTCACCACCCGGTGATAATACGCAGCCCCAGCATTTT.

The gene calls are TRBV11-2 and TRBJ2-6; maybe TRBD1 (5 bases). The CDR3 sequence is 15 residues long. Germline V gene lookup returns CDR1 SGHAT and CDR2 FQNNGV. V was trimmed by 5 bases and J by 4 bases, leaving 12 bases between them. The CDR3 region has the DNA TGTGCCAGCAGCCACAGGTGGGCCGGGGCCAACGTCCTGACTTTC. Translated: CASSHRWAGANVLTF.

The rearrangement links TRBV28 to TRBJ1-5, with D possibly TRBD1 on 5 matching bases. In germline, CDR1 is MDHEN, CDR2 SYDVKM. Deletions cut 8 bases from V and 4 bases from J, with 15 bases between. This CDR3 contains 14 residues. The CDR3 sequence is CASLTPGGNQPQHF. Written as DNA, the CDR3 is TGTGCCAGCCTCACCCCGGGGGGGAATCAGCCCCAGCATTTT.